The subject of this entry is one TCR beta chain. Its cognate antigen is unknown. This sample stems from a study of beta chain features in type 1 diabetes. The V and J ends lost 2 bases and 0 bases respectively, with 7 bases between them. The CDR3 spans 14 residues. Germline V lookup: CDR1 ENHRY, CDR2 SYGVKD. Notes on the study in general: Patients with Type 1 diabetes showed moderately but significantly shorter TCRB CDR3s in all four CD4+ subsets.

Expressed TCRB transcripts were sequenced because the entire RNA isolate underwent reverse transcription. The study sequenced naive, central memory and regulatory T cell samples to an average of around 3.4 million reads. Sequencing was performed with immunoSEQ multiplex PCR; in TCRdb, only in-frame clones are kept and a portion is missing. The table lists roughly 150,000 clones, approximately 9.1% of them singletons. This TCR came from a woman between 25 and 40 years old with type 1 diabetes. Source material: central memory CD4+ T cells from blood. The chain couples TRBV10-3 to TRBJ1-2, with D unresolved. CDR3: CAISEGSSNYGYTF. In DNA, the CDR3 is TGTGCCATCAGTGAGGGCTCCTCTAACTATGGCTACACCTTC.